The rows below give T cell receptor beta chains drawn from one sample of a study of blood T cell repertoires in COVID-19. Here immunoSEQ multiplex PCR was the method, and the copy in TCRdb shows in-frame clones only, minus some. The repertoire holds tens of thousands of clones, with 75% to 90% as singletons. Source material: peripheral blood. Source of these receptors: a woman of 80 years or more with acute or convalescent COVID-19. CDR3s include the opening cysteine and the closing phenylalanine or tryptophan. Fields, in order: D gene, J gene, clone size, V gene, CDR3 protein, CDR3 DNA. The D gene is left open where the match is weak. Size is omitted from some rows. Given values are once, few, many or a class for expanded clones.

.,TRBJ1-5,.,TRBV28,CASSLAGDQPQHF,TGTGCCAGCAGTTTAGCAGGGGATCAGCCCCAGCATTTT
.,TRBJ2-7,.,TRBV18,CASSPRGGGYEQYF,TGTGCCAGCTCACCACGGGGAGGGGGCTACGAGCAGTACTTC
TRBD2,TRBJ2-2,.,TRBV6-5,CASRRSGGAVGELFF,TGTGCCAGCAGGCGGAGCGGGGGGGCCGTCGGGGAGCTGTTTTTT
.,TRBJ2-4,.,TRBV5-1,CASSLGLVHDKNIQYF,TGCGCCAGCAGCTTGGGACTAGTCCATGACAAAAACATTCAGTACTTC
TRBD1,TRBJ2-1,.,TRBV9,CASSRDRGSYNEQFF,TGTGCCAGCAGCCGGGACAGGGGTTCCTACAATGAGCAGTTCTTC
.,TRBJ2-1,.,TRBV12-3/TRBV12-4,CASRNSLNEQFF,TGTGCCAGCAGAAATTCCCTCAATGAGCAGTTCTTC
TRBD2,TRBJ2-1,.,TRBV9,CASSPGGPGYNEQFF,TGTGCCTCATCCCCGGGGGGGCCGGGGTACAATGAGCAGTTCTTC
.,TRBJ2-5,.,TRBV6-6,CASSHIETQYF,TGTGCCAGCAGTCACATAGAGACCCAGTACTTC
.,TRBJ1-3,.,TRBV18,CASSPLHNSGNTIYF,TGTGCCAGCTCACCACTTCACAACTCTGGAAACACCATATATTTT
.,TRBJ2-3,few,TRBV14,CASSQDVPRMSTDTQYF,TGTGCCAGCAGCCAAGATGTGCCGAGGATGAGCACAGATACGCAGTATTTT
.,TRBJ2-2,.,TRBV3-1/TRBV3-2,CASSQVPGGELFF,TGTGCCAGCAGCCAAGTCCCGGGCGGGGAGCTGTTTTTT
TRBD2,TRBJ2-1,.,TRBV6-5,CASRAGGYNEQFF,TGTGCCAGCAGAGCGGGGGGTTACAATGAGCAGTTCTTC
TRBD1,TRBJ2-7,.,TRBV5-1,CASRFQTGGSYEQYF,TGCGCCAGCAGGTTCCAAACAGGGGGTTCCTACGAGCAGTACTTC
TRBD1,TRBJ2-6,.,TRBV19,CASSRTGGESSGANVLTF,TGTGCCAGTAGTAGGACAGGGGGCGAGAGCTCTGGGGCCAACGTCCTGACTTTC
.,TRBJ1-5,.,TRBV15,CATSRDPSSNQPQHF,TGTGCCACCAGCAGAGATCCGAGTAGCAATCAGCCCCAGCATTTT